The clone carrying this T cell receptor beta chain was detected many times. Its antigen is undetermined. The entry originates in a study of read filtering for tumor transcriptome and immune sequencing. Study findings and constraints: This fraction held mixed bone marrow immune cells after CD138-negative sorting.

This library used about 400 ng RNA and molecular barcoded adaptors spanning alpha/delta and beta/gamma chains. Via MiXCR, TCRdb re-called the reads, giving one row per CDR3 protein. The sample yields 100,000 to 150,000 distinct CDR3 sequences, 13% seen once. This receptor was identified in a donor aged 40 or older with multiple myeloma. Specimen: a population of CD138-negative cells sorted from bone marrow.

The CDR3 sequence is CASSADYNEQFF. CDR3 DNA: TGTGCCAGCAGCGCAGACTACAATGAGCAGTTCTTC. The V gene is TRBV11-1, the J gene TRBJ2-1, with D unclear. Germline lookup yields CDR1 SGHAT and CDR2 FQDESV (reference sequence). Deletions cut 5 bases from V and 3 bases from J, with 5 bases between. This CDR3 has 12 residues.